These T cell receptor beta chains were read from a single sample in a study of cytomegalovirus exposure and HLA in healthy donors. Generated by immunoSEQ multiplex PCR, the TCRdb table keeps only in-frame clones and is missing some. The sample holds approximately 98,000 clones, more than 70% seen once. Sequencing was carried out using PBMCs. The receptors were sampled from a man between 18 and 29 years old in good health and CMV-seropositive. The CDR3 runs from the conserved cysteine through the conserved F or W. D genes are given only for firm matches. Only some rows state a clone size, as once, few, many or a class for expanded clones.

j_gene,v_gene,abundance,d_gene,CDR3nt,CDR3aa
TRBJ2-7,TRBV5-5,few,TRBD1,TGTGCCAGCAGCCTACGGACAGGATCTATCGAGCAGTACTTC,CASSLRTGSIEQYF
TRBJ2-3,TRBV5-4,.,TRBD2,TGTGCCAGCAGCTTTCCGGGACTAGCGAGAGATACGCAGTATTTT,CASSFPGLARDTQYF
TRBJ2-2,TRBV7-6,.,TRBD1,TGTGCCAGCAGCAGCCACAGGGGCACCGGGGAGCTGTTTTTT,CASSSHRGTGELFF
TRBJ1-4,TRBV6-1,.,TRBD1,TGTGCCAGCACCGAAGGGACAGGGAATGAAAAACTGTTTTTT,CASTEGTGNEKLFF
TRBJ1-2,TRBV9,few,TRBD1,TGTGCCAGCCGGACAGGGGGAGGCTACACCTTC,CASRTGGGYTF
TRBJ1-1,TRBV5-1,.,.,TGCGCCAGCAGCTTGTGGGCGCCAGGGAAGGCCATGAACACTGAAGCTTTCTTT,CASSLWAPGKAMNTEAFF
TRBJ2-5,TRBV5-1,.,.,TGCGCCAGCAGCCCAGACCAAGAGACCCAGTACTTC,CASSPDQETQYF
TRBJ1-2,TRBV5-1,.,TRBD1,TGCGCCAGCAGCTCGGGACAGACTAACTATGGCTACACCTTC,CASSSGQTNYGYTF
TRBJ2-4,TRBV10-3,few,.,TGTGCCATGCGACAGGCCGAGAGGAAAAACATTCAGTACTTC,CAMRQAERKNIQYF
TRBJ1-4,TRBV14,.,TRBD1,TGTGCCAGCAGCCCCATGACAGGGATTAATGAAAAACTGTTTTTT,CASSPMTGINEKLFF
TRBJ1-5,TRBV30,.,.,TGTGCCTGGAGTTCAGGGGTGGATCAGCCCCAGCATTTT,CAWSSGVDQPQHF
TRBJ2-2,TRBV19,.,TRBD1,TGTGCCAGTAGGATGGACAGGGGGGAGCTGTTTTTT,CASRMDRGELFF
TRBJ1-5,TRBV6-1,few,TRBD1,TGTGCCAGCAGTGAAGTAGACAGGGGAGATCAGCCCCAGCATTTT,CASSEVDRGDQPQHF
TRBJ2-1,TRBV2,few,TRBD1,TGTGCCAGCACCGTGGAGGGGACAGGGACGCATGAGCAGTTCTTC,CASTVEGTGTHEQFF
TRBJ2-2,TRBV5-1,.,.,TGCGCCAGCAGCGGCCTACTGGGCGACGAGAACACCGGGGAGCTGTTTTTT,CASSGLLGDENTGELFF
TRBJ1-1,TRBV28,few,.,TGTGCCAGCAGTTTATCTATAAACACTGAAGCTTTCTTT,CASSLSINTEAFF
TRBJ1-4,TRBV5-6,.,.,TGTGCCAGCAGCTTTTTTACAACTAATGAAAAACTGTTTTTT,CASSFFTTNEKLFF
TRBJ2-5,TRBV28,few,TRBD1,TGTGCCAGCAGTTTTGGGACAGCACAAGAGACCCAGTACTTC,CASSFGTAQETQYF
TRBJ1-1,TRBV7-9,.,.,TGTGCCAGCAGCTTAAAACCAGGCGAGGCTTTCTTT,CASSLKPGEAFF
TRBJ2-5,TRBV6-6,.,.,TGTGCCAGCAGTTACAAGCCGGGAGAGACCCAGTACTTC,CASSYKPGETQYF
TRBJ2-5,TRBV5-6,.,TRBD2,TGTGCCAGCAGCTTGGCTCTAGCGGGGGGGCAAGAGACCCAGTACTTC,CASSLALAGGQETQYF
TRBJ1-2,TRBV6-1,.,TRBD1,TGTGCCAGCCCTAATCGGACAGGGGGAAGCTACACCTTC,CASPNRTGGSYTF
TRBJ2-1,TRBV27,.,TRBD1,TGTGCCAGCAGTTCCCTCGACAGGGACCTCGGCAATGAGCAGTTCTTC,CASSSLDRDLGNEQFF
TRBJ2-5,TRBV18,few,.,TGTGCCAGCTCACCACCGTCTGACGCAGGCAAGACCCAGTACTTC,CASSPPSDAGKTQYF
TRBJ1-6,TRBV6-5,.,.,TGTGCCAGCCATAGAATACAGGGAGCCAATTCACCCCTCCACTTT,CASHRIQGANSPLHF
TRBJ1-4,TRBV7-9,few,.,TGTGCCAGCAGCTTAGGCCGGGGGGCGCCTAATGAAAAACTGTTTTTT,CASSLGRGAPNEKLFF
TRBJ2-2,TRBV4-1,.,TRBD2,TGCGCCAGCAGCCTAAGCGGGGCGAACACCGGGGAGCTGTTTTTT,CASSLSGANTGELFF
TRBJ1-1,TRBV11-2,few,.,TGTGCCAGCAGCTTAGATGGGGCAAGTTTCACTGAAGCTTTCTTT,CASSLDGASFTEAFF
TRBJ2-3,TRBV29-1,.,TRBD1,TGCAGCGTTGGACAGGGGGCGGCCGATACGCAGTATTTT,CSVGQGAADTQYF
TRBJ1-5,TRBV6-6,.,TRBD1,TGTGCCAGCAGTACCCAGGGGGCCAATCAGCCCCAGCATTTT,CASSTQGANQPQHF
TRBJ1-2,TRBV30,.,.,TGTGCCTGGAGTGTTAACAGAATATTCTATGGCTACACCTTC,CAWSVNRIFYGYTF
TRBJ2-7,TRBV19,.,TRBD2,TGTGCCAGTAGTATCGTAGCGGGGGCCTACGAGCAGTACTTC,CASSIVAGAYEQYF
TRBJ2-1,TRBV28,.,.,TGTGCCAGCAGGGCCGTTTGGAGGGGATCGCCCATAAGTAACAATGAGCAGTTCTTC,CASRAVWRGSPISNNEQFF
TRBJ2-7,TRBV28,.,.,TGTGCCAGCGGGCGCTCCGAGCAGTACTTC,CASGRSEQYF
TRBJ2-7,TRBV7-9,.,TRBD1,TGTGCCAGCAGCCCCGTCAGGACAGGAGGAGACGAGCAGTACTTC,CASSPVRTGGDEQYF
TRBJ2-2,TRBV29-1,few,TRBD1,TGCAGCGTTGAAAGCCTCGGGACAGCCAACACCGGGGAGCTGTTTTTT,CSVESLGTANTGELFF
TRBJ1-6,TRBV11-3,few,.,TGTGCCAGCAGCTTAGATCAGAATTCACCCCTCCACTTT,CASSLDQNSPLHF
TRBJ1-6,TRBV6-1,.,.,TGTGCCAGCAGATTCCCCGGTTTGGATTCACCCCTCCACTTT,CASRFPGLDSPLHF
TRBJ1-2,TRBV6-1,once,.,TGTGCCAGCAGTCCCTTAACACCGGGAAAGTATGGCTACACCTTC,CASSPLTPGKYGYTF
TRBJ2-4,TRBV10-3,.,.,TGTGCCATCAGTGAGTCGCCGGGACTCAATCACAAAAACATTCAGTACTTC,CAISESPGLNHKNIQYF
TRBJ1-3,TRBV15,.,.,TGTGCCACCAGCAGAGGGACAGACACTTCTGGAAACACCATATATTTT,CATSRGTDTSGNTIYF
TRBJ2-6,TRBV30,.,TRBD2,TGTGCCTGGACTAGCGGGGGGGGCGCTGGGGCCAACGTCCTGACTTTC,CAWTSGGGAGANVLTF
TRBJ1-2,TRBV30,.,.,TGTGCCTGGAGTGTAGATAGTCGCCGGGGCTACACCTTC,CAWSVDSRRGYTF
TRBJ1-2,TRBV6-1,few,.,TGTGCCAGCAGTGACCTAGCTGGCTACACCTTC,CASSDLAGYTF
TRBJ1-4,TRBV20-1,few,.,TGCAGTGGCCCGGTGAATGAAAAACTGTTTTTT,CSGPVNEKLFF
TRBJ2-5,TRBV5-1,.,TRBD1,TGCGCCAGCAGCGGGGACAGGGTATCGGAGGGTGAGACCCAGTACTTC,CASSGDRVSEGETQYF
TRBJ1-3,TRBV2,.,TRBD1,TGTGCCAGCAGGAGGGACAGCGAAACCTCATCTGGAAACACCATATATTTT,CASRRDSETSSGNTIYF
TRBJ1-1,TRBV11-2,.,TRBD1,TGTGCCAGCAGCTTATGGTCTACCGGGACAGGCTATACTGAAGCTTTCTTT,CASSLWSTGTGYTEAFF
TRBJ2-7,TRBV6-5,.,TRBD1,TGTGCCAGCAGTTACACTCGACAGGGCCTGGCGTACTTC,CASSYTRQGLAYF
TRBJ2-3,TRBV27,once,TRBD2,TGTGCCAGCAGTTCTAGCGGGGGGGCTGTTACGCAGTATTTT,CASSSSGGAVTQYF
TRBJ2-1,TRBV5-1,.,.,TGCGCCAGCAGCTTGGCCGGGGCGGGGGAGCAGTTCTTC,CASSLAGAGEQFF
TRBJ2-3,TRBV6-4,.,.,TGTGCCAGCACGAGGGGGACAGATACGCAGTATTTT,CASTRGTDTQYF
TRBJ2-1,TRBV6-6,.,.,TGTGCCAGCAGTTACAGAGGGCCCAATGAGCAGTTCTTC,CASSYRGPNEQFF
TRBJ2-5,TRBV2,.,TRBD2,TGTGCCAGCAGGGAGGATCTAGCGGGGGGTCGAAAGACCCAGTACTTC,CASREDLAGGRKTQYF